The rows below give T cell receptor beta chains drawn from one sample of a study of Graves' ophthalmopathy and Graves' hyperthyroidism. TCRdb recomputed calls from the multiplex PCR reads with MiXCR, one row per CDR3 protein. The sample holds roughly 220,000 distinct CDR3 sequences, about 47% seen once. Sequenced sample: peripheral blood. The receptors come from an adult man with Graves' ophthalmopathy. Both conserved end residues are part of each CDR3. A D gene is named only where the DNA matches it firmly. A row's size may be missing; if present it is once, few, many or a size class.

V	J	D	size	CDR3	DNA
TRBV7-9	TRBJ1-3	TRBD1	.	CASSPGTEGNTIYF	TGTGCCAGCAGCCCCGGGACAGAGGGAAACACCATATATTTT
TRBV12-3/TRBV12-4	TRBJ2-2	.	.	CASSSGVARSTGELFF	TGTGCCAGCAGTTCAGGGGTGGCGAGGAGCACCGGGGAGCTGTTTTTT
TRBV7-2	TRBJ2-5	TRBD1	.	CASSLVWQGDKTQYF	TGTGCCAGCAGCTTAGTATGGCAGGGGGATAAGACCCAGTACTTC
TRBV12-3/TRBV12-4	TRBJ1-2	TRBD1	.	CASSLEGAERIYGYTF	TGTGCCAGCAGTTTAGAGGGGGCGGAGAGGATCTATGGCTACACCTTC
TRBV12-3/TRBV12-4	TRBJ2-2	.	.	CASSRGLPNTGELFF	TGTGCCAGCAGTCGAGGACTCCCGAACACCGGGGAGCTGTTTTTT
TRBV11-2	TRBJ2-5	.	many	CASSRVDGTETQYF	TGTGCCAGCAGTCGGGTTGACGGCACGGAGACCCAGTACTTC
TRBV7-8	TRBJ2-7	.	.	CASRGLGTDYEQYF	TGTGCCAGCAGGGGTCTCGGGACGGACTACGAGCAGTACTTC
TRBV2	TRBJ2-7	.	few	CASTGGGGHEQYF	TGTGCCAGCACTGGAGGGGGGGGGCACGAGCAGTACTTC
TRBV19	TRBJ1-1	.	few	CASRRETEAFF	TGTGCCAGTCGAAGGGAAACTGAAGCTTTCTTT
TRBV20-1	TRBJ2-7	.	few	CSAPSSYEQYF	TGCAGTGCCCCGAGCTCCTACGAGCAGTACTTC
TRBV2	TRBJ2-5	.	few	CASSTGRQETQYF	TGTGCCAGCAGCACAGGGAGGCAAGAGACCCAGTACTTC
TRBV7-8	TRBJ2-7	TRBD1	.	CASSKGQAYEQYF	TGTGCCAGCAGCAAGGGACAGGCCTACGAGCAGTACTTC
TRBV12-3/TRBV12-4	TRBJ1-5	.	.	CASRVEGTYSNQPQHF	TGTGCCAGCCGAGTTGAGGGAACCTATAGCAATCAGCCCCAGCATTTT
TRBV2	TRBJ2-6	.	.	CASSKGGKDEDSGANVLTF	TGTGCCAGCAGTAAAGGTGGCAAGGATGAAGATTCTGGGGCCAACGTCCTGACTTTC
TRBV27	TRBJ1-6	.	few	CASSLYSQGGSPLHF	TGTGCCAGCAGTTTATATAGCCAGGGAGGATCACCCCTCCACTTT
TRBV7-2	TRBJ1-6	.	few	CASSLVGSYNSPLHF	TGTGCCAGCAGCTTAGTTGGGAGCTATAATTCACCCCTCCACTTT
TRBV12-3/TRBV12-4	TRBJ2-5	TRBD2	.	CASSVALAGGDTQYF	TGTGCCAGCAGCGTAGCCCTAGCGGGAGGAGATACGCAGTACTTC
TRBV14	TRBJ2-5	.	few	CASSQVLGRQETQYF	TGTGCCAGCAGCCAAGTCCTTGGCCGTCAAGAGACCCAGTACTTC
TRBV20-1	TRBJ2-5	.	.	CSAREDRIQETQYF	TGCAGTGCTAGAGAAGACAGGATCCAAGAGACCCAGTACTTC
TRBV28	TRBJ2-5	TRBD2	.	CASSLVRPVRGGQETQYF	TGTGCCAGCAGCTTAGTACGTCCGGTGCGGGGGGGCCAAGAGACCCAGTACTTC
TRBV29-1	TRBJ2-3	TRBD1	.	CSVDSQGAPDTQYF	TGCAGCGTTGACTCCCAGGGGGCGCCTGATACGCAGTATTTT
TRBV7-2	TRBJ1-4	.	.	CASTNYGRATNEKLFF	TGTGCCAGCACAAACTACGGACGGGCAACTAATGAAAAACTGTTTTTT
TRBV12-3/TRBV12-4	TRBJ2-5	TRBD1	.	CASSPGQGKETQYF	TGTGCCAGCAGCCCCGGACAGGGGAAAGAGACCCAGTACTTC
TRBV20-1	TRBJ1-4	.	.	CSASRVQRFNEKLFF	TGCAGTGCTAGTCGCGTCCAGAGGTTCAATGAAAAACTGTTTTTT
TRBV7-3	TRBJ2-2	.	.	CASKDYTRELFF	TGTGCCAGCAAAGACTACACCAGGGAGCTGTTTTTT
TRBV5-1	TRBJ1-1	.	.	CASSFSPGENTEAFF	TGCGCCAGCAGCTTCTCTCCAGGGGAGAACACTGAAGCTTTCTTT
TRBV2	TRBJ1-1	.	.	CASSERVGNTEAFF	TGTGCCAGCAGTGAGAGGGTAGGGAACACTGAAGCTTTCTTT
TRBV9	TRBJ1-4	.	.	CASSDTGNNEKLFF	TGTGCCAGCAGCGACACTGGAAATAATGAAAAACTGTTTTTT
TRBV10-3	TRBJ1-2	.	many	CAISEDSFNYGYTF	TGTGCCATCAGTGAGGACAGTTTCAACTATGGCTACACCTTC
TRBV6-5	TRBJ2-2	.	once	CASSRDFYTGELFF	TGTGCCAGCAGCCGCGACTTTTACACCGGGGAGCTGTTTTTT
TRBV9	TRBJ1-4	.	.	CASSELGGDEKLFF	TGTGCCAGCAGTGAACTAGGGGGGGATGAAAAACTGTTTTTT
TRBV11-2	TRBJ2-5	.	.	CASSSTRGSQETQYF	TGTGCCAGCAGCTCGACCAGGGGCTCCCAAGAGACCCAGTACTTC
TRBV3-1	TRBJ2-5	.	.	CASSPRTRETQYF	TGTGCCAGCAGTCCCCGGACACGAGAGACCCAGTACTTC